The 11 T cell receptor beta chains given below trace back to one sample, sequenced in a study of T cells in tumors after PD-1 blockade. The method was immunoSEQ multiplex PCR; TCRdb's version includes in-frame clones alone and lacks a portion of them. Of 45,000 to 60,000 clones listed, 65% to 80% were seen once; the top ten hold over 7.5%. The sequences come from PBMCs, collected before anti-PD-1 therapy. These receptors were obtained from a human donor with advanced basal cell or squamous cell carcinoma (not recorded which).

The chain has TRBV2 and TRBJ2-5; D unresolved. The V end lost 5 bases, the J end lost 5 bases, and 9 bases lay between the germline ends. Per the germline V gene, CDR1 is SNHLY and CDR2 is FYNNEI. The CDR3 covers 12 residues. In DNA form, the CDR3 reads TGTGCCAGCAGTCAATTAGAGGAGACCCAGTACTTC. Translation gives CASSQLEETQYF.

The chain uses TRBV27 and TRBJ1-1; D is unresolved. The V gene's germline CDR1 is MNHEY and CDR2 SMNVEV (reference sequence). The CDR3 length is 13 residues. The V end lost 3 bases, the J end lost 3 bases, and 8 bases lay between the germline ends. The CDR3: CASSFQTDTEAFF. CDR3 coding DNA: TGTGCCAGCAGTTTCCAGACTGACACTGAAGCTTTCTTT.

V usage is TRBV14 and J usage is TRBJ1-5; D unresolved. Trimming pared 4 bases from V and 2 bases from J, leaving 6 bases between. From germline, CDR1 is SGHDN and CDR2 FVKESK. The CDR3 has 13 amino acids. CDR3 coding DNA: TGTGCCAGCAGCCCGTTTGGCAATCAGCCCCAGCATTTT. This encodes CASSPFGNQPQHF.

This chain links TRBV18 with TRBJ2-7; no definite D call. The V gene's germline CDR1 is KGHSH and CDR2 LQKENI. With 5 bases removed from V and 3 bases from J, the gap between germline ends came to 20 bases. The CDR3 runs 16 residues. CDR3 DNA: TGTGCCAGCTCAGCATGGGGATCTATGTCGGTCTACGAGCAGTACTTC. Its protein product is CASSAWGSMSVYEQYF.

The chain carries TRBV7-2 and TRBJ2-7; no definite D call. CDR1 SGHTA and CDR2 FQGNSA come from the germline V gene. Trimming stripped 1 base from V and 6 bases from J, with 13 bases between. The CDR3 has 14 residues. In nucleotides, the CDR3 is TGTGCCAGCAGCTTAGGGCCACCCGGCGGCGAGCAGTACTTC. Its translation: CASSLGPPGGEQYF.

The V call is TRBV6-5, the J call TRBJ2-3; D not resolved. Germline V gene lookup returns CDR1 MNHEY and CDR2 SVGAGI. The CDR3 extends over 14 amino acids. The germline V and J ends were trimmed by 9 bases and 5 bases, with 18 bases remaining between them. The CDR3 here is CASSLGRSLDTQYF. The CDR3 DNA sequence: TGTGCCAGTTCCCTGGGCCGATCTCTAGATACGCAGTATTTT.

V gene TRBV5-6 combines with J gene TRBJ2-5; 13 bases agree with TRBD2. This CDR3 spans 17 amino acids. Germline V lookup: CDR1 SGHDT, CDR2 YYEEEE. Trimming cost V 0 bases and J 5 bases; bases outside gene matches: 7. The CDR3 DNA sequence: TGTGCCAGCAGCTTGGCGGGGACTAGCGGGGAGTGGGAGACCCAGTACTTC. Its translation is CASSLAGTSGEWETQYF.

The chain recombines TRBV12-1 with TRBJ2-1; the table gives TRBD1 as D, unverified against the DNA. TRBV12-1 is reported as a pseudogene. The CDR3 sequence is 15 residues long. CDR3 in DNA: TGTGCCAGCAGCCAACCCCGGGACAGGTACAATGAGCAGTTCTTC. Encoded protein: CASSQPRDRYNEQFF.

V is TRBV5-6 and J is TRBJ2-5, with unresolved D. V lost 4 bases and J 0 bases, leaving 7 bases between the germline ends. This CDR3 is 13 amino acids long. Germline loops: CDR1 SGHDT, CDR2 YYEEEE. DNA for the CDR3: TGTGCCAGCAGCCAACAGAACCAAGAGACCCAGTACTTC. As protein: CASSQQNQETQYF.

CDR3 nucleotide sequence: TGTGCCAGCAGATCCTACCCCGGCACTGAAGCTTTCTTT. Translation: CASRSYPGTEAFF. The chain has TRBV6-4 and TRBJ1-1; D is undetermined. The CDR3 totals 13 residues. The V and J ends lost 6 bases and 4 bases respectively, with 12 bases between them. Germline loops: CDR1 MRHNA, CDR2 SNTAGT.

The V and J genes are TRBV15 and TRBJ1-2, with D tentatively TRBD1 (5 bases). Per the germline V gene, CDR1 is LNHNV and CDR2 is YYDKDF (reference sequence). This CDR3 comprises 14 residues. V lost 5 bases to trimming and J lost 4 bases, with 14 bases between them. The CDR3 region has the DNA TGTGCCACCAGCTCAAGAACCAGGGCCTATGGCTACACCTTC. Encoded protein: CATSSRTRAYGYTF.